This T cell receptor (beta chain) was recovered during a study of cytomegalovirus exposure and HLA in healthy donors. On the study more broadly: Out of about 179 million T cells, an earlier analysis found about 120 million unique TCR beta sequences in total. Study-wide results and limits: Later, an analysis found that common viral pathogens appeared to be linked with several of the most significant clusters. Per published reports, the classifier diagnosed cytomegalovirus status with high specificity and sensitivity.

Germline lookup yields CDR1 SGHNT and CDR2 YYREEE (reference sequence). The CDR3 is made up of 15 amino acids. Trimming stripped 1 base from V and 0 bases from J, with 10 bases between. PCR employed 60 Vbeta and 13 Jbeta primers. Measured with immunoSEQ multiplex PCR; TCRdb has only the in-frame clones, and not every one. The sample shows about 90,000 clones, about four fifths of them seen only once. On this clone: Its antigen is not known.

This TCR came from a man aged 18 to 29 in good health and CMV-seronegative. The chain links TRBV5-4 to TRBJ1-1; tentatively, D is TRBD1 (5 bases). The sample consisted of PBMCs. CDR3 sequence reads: CASSLSGALNTEAFF. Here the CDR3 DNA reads TGTGCCAGCAGCTTGAGCGGGGCATTGAACACTGAAGCTTTCTTT.